Listed here are 10 T cell receptor beta chains from one sample, sequenced in a study of CD8+ T cells in alopecia areata. TCR sequencing used cDNA made by reverse transcription of extracted RNA. TCRdb's copy holds only in-frame clones and misses some; the assay was immunoSEQ multiplex PCR. The data show around 98,000 clones, around two fifths seen once. The sample consisted of CD4+ T cells sorted from blood. The receptors here all came from a human donor with alopecia areata.

This clone appeared a few times. V is TRBV18 and J is TRBJ2-5, with TRBD1 matching 7 bases. The CDR3 consists of 17 residues. V shed 6 bases, J shed 1 base, and the junction held 14 bases outside the gene matches. From germline, CDR1 is KGHSH and CDR2 LQKENI. Here the CDR3 DNA reads TGTGCCAGCTCCCCCCAACCCGCAGGGACAGCCCAAGAGACCCAGTACTTC. Its protein is CASSPQPAGTAQETQYF. Variable domain in full (rest from reference TRBV18 and TRBJ2-5): NAGVMQNPRHLVRRRGQEARLRCSPMKGHSHVYWYRQLPEEGLKFMVYLQKENIIDESGMPKERFSAEFPKEGPSILRIQQVVRGDSAAYFCASSPQPAGTAQETQYFGPGTRLLVL.

The chain joins TRBV29-1 to TRBJ2-1; 8 nucleotides agree with TRBD1. The trim removed 6 bases at V and 2 bases at J, leaving 9 bases unmatched. CDR1 is SQVTM, CDR2 ANQGSEA, per germline. This CDR3 has 15 residues. For the CDR3, the DNA is TGCAGCGTCGCGATCGGACAGGGAACCTACAATGAGCAGTTCTTC. Amino acids: CSVAIGQGTYNEQFF.

CDR3 in DNA: TGCAGCGTTGAGGCTGGCGTCCTTGACACCGGGGAGCTGTTTTTT. This translates into CSVEAGVLDTGELFF. The chain joins TRBV29-1 to TRBJ2-2; unclear D gene. With 3 bases removed from V and 3 bases from J, the gap between germline ends came to 14 bases. Germline V gives CDR1 SQVTM, CDR2 ANQGSEA. This CDR3 is built from 15 residues.

The chain is built from TRBV28 and TRBJ2-1, with 10 bases that match TRBD2. The junction had 5 bases not matched to a gene; V was cut back by 6 bases and J by 3 bases. Germline values: CDR1 MDHEN, CDR2 SYDVKM. The CDR3 spans 15 residues. CDR3 sequence: CASRRTSGNYNEQFF. The CDR3 nucleotides read TGTGCCAGCAGACGAACTAGCGGGAACTACAATGAGCAGTTCTTC.

This rearrangement joins TRBV7-9 to TRBJ1-2; D ambiguous. The germline CDR1 and CDR2 sequences are SEHNR and FQNEAQ (reference sequence). V was pared by 5 bases and J by 1 base, with 8 bases between. The CDR3 is 13 residues long. The CDR3 nucleotides read TGTGCCAGCAGCAACACAGTTAACTATGGCTACACCTTC. This gives the protein CASSNTVNYGYTF.

CDR3 in DNA: TGTGCCTGGACTCGGGGTCAGGTCACTGAAGCTTTCTTT. This gives the protein CAWTRGQVTEAFF. J is TRBJ1-1 and V is TRBV30; D is unclear. CDR3 length: 13 residues. V lost 4 bases and J 4 bases, leaving 13 bases between the germline ends. The germline CDR1 and CDR2 sequences are GTSNPN and SVGIG (reference sequence).

This clone showed up many times. The genes are TRBV11-2 and TRBJ2-2; possibly TRBD2 for D (5 bases). The CDR3 runs to 17 residues. Germline CDR1 SGHAT, CDR2 FQNNGV. Trimming took 1 base from V and 0 from J, leaving 12 bases between them. The CDR3 loop reads CASSLARGNANTGELFF. In DNA, the CDR3 is TGTGCCAGCAGCTTAGCACGGGGAAACGCGAACACCGGGGAGCTGTTTTTT.

The rearrangement uses TRBV20-1 and TRBJ2-5; the D is unclear. V was clipped by 3 bases and J by 4 bases, with 6 bases between them. Germline lookup yields CDR1 DFQATT and CDR2 SNEGSKA (reference sequence). The length of the CDR3 is 11 residues. In DNA, the CDR3 is TGCAGTGCTAGCGAATCAGAGACCCAGTACTTC. Residues: CSASESETQYF.

The table lists this clone with a count of one. The V and J genes are TRBV29-1 and TRBJ2-1; 8 nucleotides align to TRBD1. From germline, CDR1 is SQVTM and CDR2 ANQGSEA. The CDR3 loop spans 14 amino acids. V lost 0 bases, J lost 4 bases, and 2 bases stayed unmatched. CDR3: CSVEDRGRYNEQFF. CDR3 DNA sequence: TGCAGCGTTGAAGACAGGGGGCGTTACAATGAGCAGTTCTTC.

The chain employs TRBV7-8 and TRBJ2-5; no clear D. This CDR3 is 13 amino acids long. The V gene's germline CDR1 is SGHVS and CDR2 FQNEAQ. V was trimmed by 5 bases and J by 3 bases, leaving 10 bases between them. The CDR3 coding sequence is TGTGCCAGCAGCCCGGCCGAGAAAGAGACCCAGTACTTC. The encoded protein is CASSPAEKETQYF.